The 10 T cell receptor beta chains given below trace back to one sample, sequenced in a study of OX40 agonist ivuxolimab in advanced cancers. TCRdb's table, derived via immunoSEQ multiplex PCR, lists solely in-frame clones and lacks some. The sample holds 70,000 or so clones, around nine tenths seen once. Specimen: CD4+ or CD8+ T cells sorted from blood, collected in a trial of the OX40 agonist ivuxolimab. The receptors stem from an adult with an advanced solid tumor such as melanoma, head and neck, liver or kidney cancer.

The rearrangement links TRBV7-9 to TRBJ2-7; no reliable D call. Germline loops: CDR1 SEHNR, CDR2 FQNEAQ (reference sequence). Trimming left V 1 base short and J 3 bases short, with 10 bases between. CDR3 length: 14 amino acids. In DNA, the CDR3 is TGTGCCAGCAGCTTAGATATGAGCAGCTACGAGCAGTACTTC. This translates into CASSLDMSSYEQYF.

This clone has just one count. The CDR3 region is CASRGRGLTDTQYF. The CDR3 DNA follows: TGTGCCAGCAGGGGAAGGGGGCTTACAGATACGCAGTATTTT. J is TRBJ2-3 and V is TRBV6-1; TRBD1 matches 7 bases. V shed 6 bases and J 3 bases; nucleotides not matched to a gene: 6. This CDR3 comprises 14 residues. Germline assignment: CDR1 MNHNS and CDR2 SASEGT.

The chain has TRBV5-1 and TRBJ2-1; 8 bases fit TRBD2. The trim removed 5 bases at V and 2 bases at J, leaving 6 bases unmatched. This CDR3 spans 15 amino acids. Germline V lookup: CDR1 SGHRS, CDR2 YFSETQ. Here the CDR3 DNA reads TGCGCCAGCAGACCTCAGACTAGCGCCTACAATGAGCAGTTCTTC. Amino acids: CASRPQTSAYNEQFF.

This clone was seen once. This chain uses TRBV21-1 with TRBJ1-3; the tabulated D call, TRBD1, remains unverified against the DNA. TRBV21-1 represents a pseudogene. This CDR3 comprises 18 residues. CDR3 protein: CASSKGRPGGASGNTIYF. The CDR3 DNA reads as TGTGCCAGCAGCAAAGGTAGGCCAGGGGGCGCTTCCGGAAACACCATATATTTT.

This chain joins TRBV6-5 and TRBJ1-2; 9 bases match TRBD1. CDR3 length: 13 residues. Trimming took 6 bases from V and 10 from J; bases not matched to a gene: 9. The V gene's germline CDR1 is MNHEY and CDR2 SVGAGI. CDR3 residues: CASRRDRAFDYTF. CDR3 DNA sequence: TGTGCCAGCAGACGGGACAGGGCGTTTGACTACACCTTC.

The chain has TRBV18 and TRBJ2-5; TRBD2 is a possible D gene (5 bases). The germline V and J ends were trimmed by 3 bases and 4 bases, with 9 bases remaining between them. Germline V gene sequence: CDR1 KGHSH, CDR2 LQKENI. The CDR3 has 13 residues. CDR3: CASSPGAGETQYF. CDR3 in DNA: TGTGCCAGCTCACCGGGCGCGGGAGAGACCCAGTACTTC.

The CDR3 loop reads CATSGQRGIDEQFF. Written as DNA, the CDR3 is TGTGCCACCAGCGGACAGCGGGGGATCGATGAGCAGTTCTTC. The rearrangement uses TRBV15 and TRBJ2-1, with 8 bases matching TRBD2. This CDR3 has 14 residues. From germline, CDR1 is LNHNV and CDR2 YYDKDF (reference sequence). V shed 5 bases, J shed 8 bases, and the junction held 8 bases outside the gene matches.

CDR3 sequence (DNA): TGTGCCAGCAGTCCCGGGACTAGCGGTACGCAGCAGTACTTC. This sequence encodes CASSPGTSGTQQYF. The V and J genes are TRBV6-5 and TRBJ2-7; TRBD2 aligns across 11 bases. This CDR3 spans 14 amino acids. The V gene end was trimmed by 5 bases and the J gene end by 8 bases; junction bases not matched to a gene: 8. In germline, CDR1 is MNHEY, CDR2 SVGAGI.

This rearrangement joins TRBV10-3 to TRBJ1-1, with D perhaps matching TRBD1 (5 bases). Trimming stripped 8 bases from V and 4 bases from J, with 11 bases between. Germline-derived CDR1 and CDR2 are ENHRY and SYGVKD. There are 12 residues in the CDR3. CDR3 residues: CAILGGGTEAFF. The CDR3 region has the DNA TGTGCCATCCTCGGGGGGGGCACTGAAGCTTTCTTT.

The V and J genes are TRBV6-1 and TRBJ2-2; 7 nucleotides match TRBD1. V lost 4 bases to trimming and J lost 6 bases; unmatched junction nucleotides: 8. In germline, CDR1 is MNHNS, CDR2 SASEGT. The CDR3 loop spans 15 amino acids. The CDR3 DNA follows: TGTGCCAGCAGTGCCATGAGGACAGGCTCCGGGGAGCTGTTTTTT. This encodes CASSAMRTGSGELFF.